The following is a T cell receptor (beta chain) sequence with its context. The sample comes from a study of CD8 T cells in Susac syndrome. Study context: Intravenous immunoglobulin alone or corticosteroids were being given to patients with Susac syndrome at blood draw, unless they were therapy-naive.

The CDR3 length is 14 residues. Per the germline V gene, CDR1 is DFQATT and CDR2 is SNEGSKA (reference sequence). V lost 1 base and J lost 3, with 10 bases in between. Roughly 0.45 to 1 ug RNA was reverse transcribed with random hexamers. The authors amplified TCR beta CDR3 across 54 Vbeta and 13 Jbeta using immunoSEQ multiplex PCR. MiXCR was run by TCRdb on the immunoSEQ multiplex PCR reads, yielding one entry per CDR3 protein. Of some 130,000 distinct CDR3 sequences in the sample, approximately 95% are singletons; the top ten hold approximately 0.17%. Sequenced: CD8+ T cells from PBMCs. The receptor comes from a human donor with Susac syndrome. This chain links TRBV20-1 with TRBJ1-5; maybe TRBD1 (5 bases). This CDR3 reads CSARASRVNQPQHF. CDR3 sequence (DNA): TGCAGTGCTAGAGCAAGCAGGGTCAATCAGCCCCAGCATTTT.